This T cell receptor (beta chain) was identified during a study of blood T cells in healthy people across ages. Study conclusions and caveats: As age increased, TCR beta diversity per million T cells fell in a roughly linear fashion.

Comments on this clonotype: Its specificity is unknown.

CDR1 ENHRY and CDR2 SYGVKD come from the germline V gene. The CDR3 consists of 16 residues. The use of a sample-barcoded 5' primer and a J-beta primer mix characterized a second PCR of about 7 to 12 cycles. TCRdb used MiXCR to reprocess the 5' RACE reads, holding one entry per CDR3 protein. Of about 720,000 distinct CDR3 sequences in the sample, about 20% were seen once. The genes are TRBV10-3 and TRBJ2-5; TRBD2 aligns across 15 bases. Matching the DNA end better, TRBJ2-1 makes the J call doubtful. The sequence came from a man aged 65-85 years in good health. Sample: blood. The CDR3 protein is CAISESGLAGGHEQFF. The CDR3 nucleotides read TGTGCCATCAGTGAGTCCGGACTAGCGGGAGGGCATGAGCAGTTCTTC.